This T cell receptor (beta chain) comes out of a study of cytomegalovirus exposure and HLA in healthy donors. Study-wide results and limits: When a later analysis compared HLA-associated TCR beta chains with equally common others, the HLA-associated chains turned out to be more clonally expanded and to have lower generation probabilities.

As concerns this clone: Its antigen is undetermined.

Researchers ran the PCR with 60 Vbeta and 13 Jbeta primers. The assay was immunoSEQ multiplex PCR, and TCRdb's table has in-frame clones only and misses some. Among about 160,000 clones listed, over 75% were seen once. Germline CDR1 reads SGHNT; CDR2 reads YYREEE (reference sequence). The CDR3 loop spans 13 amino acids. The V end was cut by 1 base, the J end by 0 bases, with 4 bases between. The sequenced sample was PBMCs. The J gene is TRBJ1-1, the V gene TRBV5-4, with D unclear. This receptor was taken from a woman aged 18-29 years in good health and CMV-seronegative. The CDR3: CASSLIVNTEAFF. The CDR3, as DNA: TGTGCCAGCAGCTTGATAGTGAACACTGAAGCTTTCTTT.